This T cell receptor beta chain was retrieved from a study of blood T cells in healthy people across ages. Primers used in a second PCR of about 7 to 11 cycles were a sample-barcoded 5' primer and a J-beta primer mix. TCRdb passed the 5' RACE reads through MiXCR, listing each CDR3 protein once. Found here are 900,000 to 950,000 distinct CDR3 sequences, about 27% of them singletons; the top ten hold roughly 10%. The length of the CDR3 is 17 residues. Per the germline V gene, CDR1 is SGHRS and CDR2 is YFSETQ. The V end lost 1 base, the J end lost 7 bases, and 21 bases lay between the germline ends. The same data also contributed to another study, on T cells of mothers and their children.

Sample: blood. The receptor comes from a woman aged 40 to 50 in good health. The chain employs TRBV5-1 and TRBJ2-1; a weak D match, TRBD2 (6 bases). This chain's CDR3 is CASSLNSRLVLSNEQFF. The CDR3 coding sequence is TGCGCCAGCAGCTTGAATAGCCGACTAGTTTTATCAAATGAGCAGTTCTTC.